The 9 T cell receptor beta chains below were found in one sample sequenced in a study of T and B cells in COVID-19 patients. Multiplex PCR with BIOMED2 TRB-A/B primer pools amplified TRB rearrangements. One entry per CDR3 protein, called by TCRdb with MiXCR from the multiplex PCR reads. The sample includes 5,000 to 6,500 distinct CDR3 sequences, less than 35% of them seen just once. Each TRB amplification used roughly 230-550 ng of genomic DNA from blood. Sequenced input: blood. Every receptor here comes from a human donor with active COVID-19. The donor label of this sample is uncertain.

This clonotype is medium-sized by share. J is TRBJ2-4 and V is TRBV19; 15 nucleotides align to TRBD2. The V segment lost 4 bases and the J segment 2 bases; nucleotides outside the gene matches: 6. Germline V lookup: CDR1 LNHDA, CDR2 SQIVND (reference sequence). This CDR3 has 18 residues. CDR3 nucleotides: TGTGCCAGTAGTAAGCCGGGACTAGCGGGAGGATCCAAAAACATTCAGTACTTC. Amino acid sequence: CASSKPGLAGGSKNIQYF.

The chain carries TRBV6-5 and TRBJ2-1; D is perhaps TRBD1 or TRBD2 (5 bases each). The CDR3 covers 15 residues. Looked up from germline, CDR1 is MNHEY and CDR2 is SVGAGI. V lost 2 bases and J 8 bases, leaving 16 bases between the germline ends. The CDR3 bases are TGTGCCAGCAGTTACGGGACCCTAATCGATTATGAGCAGTTCTTC. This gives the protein CASSYGTLIDYEQFF.

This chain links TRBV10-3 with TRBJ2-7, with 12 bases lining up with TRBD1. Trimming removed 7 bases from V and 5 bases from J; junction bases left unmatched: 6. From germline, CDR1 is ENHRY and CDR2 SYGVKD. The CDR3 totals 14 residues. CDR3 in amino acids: CAINPGQGAHEQYF. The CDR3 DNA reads TGTGCCATCAACCCGGGACAGGGGGCACACGAGCAGTACTTC.

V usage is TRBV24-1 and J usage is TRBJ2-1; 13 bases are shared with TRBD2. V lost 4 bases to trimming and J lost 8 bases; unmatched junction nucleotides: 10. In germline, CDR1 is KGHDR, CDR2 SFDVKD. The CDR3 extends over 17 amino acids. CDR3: CATSDGTSGIWVDEQFF. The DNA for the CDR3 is TGTGCCACCAGTGACGGGACTAGCGGGATCTGGGTCGATGAGCAGTTCTTC.

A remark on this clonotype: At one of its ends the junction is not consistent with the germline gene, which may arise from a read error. CDR3 region: CASSPRRAEISYNEQFF. DNA of the CDR3: TGCGCCAGCAGCCCCCGCCGAGCGGAAATCTCCTACAATGAGCAGTTCTTC. The chain uses TRBV5-6 and TRBJ2-1; D is possibly TRBD2 (5 bases). CDR1 is SGHDT and CDR2 is YYEEEE in the germline V gene. The CDR3 covers 17 residues.

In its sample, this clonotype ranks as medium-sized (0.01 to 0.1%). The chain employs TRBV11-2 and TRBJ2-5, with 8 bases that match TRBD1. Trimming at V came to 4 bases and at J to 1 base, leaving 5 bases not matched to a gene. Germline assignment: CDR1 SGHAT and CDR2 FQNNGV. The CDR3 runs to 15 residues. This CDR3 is CASSSRGTGQETQYF. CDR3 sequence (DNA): TGTGCCAGCAGCTCCCGAGGGACAGGCCAAGAGACCCAGTACTTC.

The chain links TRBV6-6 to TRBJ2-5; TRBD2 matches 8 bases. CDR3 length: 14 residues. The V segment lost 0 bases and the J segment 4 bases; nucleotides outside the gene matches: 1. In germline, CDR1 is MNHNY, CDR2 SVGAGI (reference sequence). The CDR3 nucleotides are TGTGCCAGCAGTTACTCCGGGGGGGCAGAGACCCAGTACTTC. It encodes CASSYSGGAETQYF.

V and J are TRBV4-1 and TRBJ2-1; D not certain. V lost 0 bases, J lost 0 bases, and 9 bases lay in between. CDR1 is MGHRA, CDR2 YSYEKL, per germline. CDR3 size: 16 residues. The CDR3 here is CASSQETGSSYNEQFF. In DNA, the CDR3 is TGCGCCAGCAGCCAAGAGACGGGCAGCTCCTACAATGAGCAGTTCTTC.

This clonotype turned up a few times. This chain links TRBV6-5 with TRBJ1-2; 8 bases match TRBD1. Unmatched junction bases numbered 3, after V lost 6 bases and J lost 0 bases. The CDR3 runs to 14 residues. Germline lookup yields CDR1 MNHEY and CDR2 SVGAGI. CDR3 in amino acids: CASSQQGANYGYTF. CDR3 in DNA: TGTGCCAGCAGCCAACAGGGGGCTAACTATGGCTACACCTTC.